This TCR beta chain comes out of a study of blood T cell repertoires in COVID-19. The wider study: Acute-phase and convalescent COVID-19 samples originated in the United States, Italy and Spain. The analysed material was cDNA or gDNA that came from T cells, B-cell-depleted T cells, or PBMCs.

Original processing notes: Nucleated cell number was recorded as an estimate derived from reference gene primer amplification. Some clones are missing from TCRdb's copy, which holds only in-frame ones; the method was immunoSEQ multiplex PCR. From that table come the V and J calls and clone size; the DNA was used to work out D and trimming. This table has tens of thousands of clones, approximately 90% appearing once. The sequenced sample was peripheral blood. The receptor's source is a human donor with active COVID-19. The donor label of this sample is uncertain.

The CDR3 DNA is TGCAGTGCTAGTTTCAGGGGCACTGAAGCTTTCTTT. Protein sequence: CSASFRGTEAFF. J is TRBJ1-1 and V is TRBV20-1; the D gene is possibly TRBD1 (6 bases). CDR3 length equals 12 residues. The V and J ends lost 3 bases and 4 bases respectively, with 9 bases between them. Per the germline V gene, CDR1 is DFQATT and CDR2 is SNEGSKA (reference sequence).